This TCR beta chain was identified during a study of blood T cell repertoires in COVID-19. As for the study in general: Whether acute or convalescent, the COVID-19 samples came from the United States, Italy and Spain. From T cells, B-cell-depleted T cells, or PBMCs came the material, which was cDNA or gDNA.

The V gene's germline CDR1 is ENHRY and CDR2 SYGVKD. V lost 3 bases and J 1 base, leaving 9 bases between the germline ends. This CDR3 comprises 14 residues. Authors' methods: Nucleated cell number was recorded as an estimate derived from reference gene primer amplification. The protocol was immunoSEQ multiplex PCR, while the TCRdb copy is restricted to in-frame clones and leaves out a portion. The D gene and trimming were derived from the DNA, and the V and J assignments and clone size from that table. The table records 200,000 to 300,000 clones, 84% of them present only once. The chain uses TRBV10-3 and TRBJ1-1, with D tentatively TRBD1 (5 bases). The source is a man between 45 and 60 years old with acute or convalescent COVID-19. Sample: peripheral blood. The CDR3 DNA follows: TGTGCCATCAGTGACCCGGGGGGGAACACTGAAGCTTTCTTT. It translates to CAISDPGGNTEAFF.